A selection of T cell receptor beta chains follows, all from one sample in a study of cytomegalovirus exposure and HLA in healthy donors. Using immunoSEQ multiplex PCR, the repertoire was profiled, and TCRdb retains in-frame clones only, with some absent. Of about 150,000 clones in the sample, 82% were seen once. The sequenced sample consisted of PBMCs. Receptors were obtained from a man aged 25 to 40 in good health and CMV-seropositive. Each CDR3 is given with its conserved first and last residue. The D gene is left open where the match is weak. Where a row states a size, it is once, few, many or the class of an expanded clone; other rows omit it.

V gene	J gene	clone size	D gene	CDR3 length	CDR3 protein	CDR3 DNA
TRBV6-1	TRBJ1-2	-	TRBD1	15	CASSSGTAGGYGYTF	TGTGCCAGCAGCTCCGGGACAGCGGGCGGCTATGGCTACACCTTC
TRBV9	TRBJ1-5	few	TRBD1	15	CASSLEGGFNQPQHF	TGTGCCAGCAGCCTAGAAGGGGGCTTCAATCAGCCCCAGCATTTT
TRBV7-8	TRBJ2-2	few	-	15	CASSFGVGNTGELFF	TGTGCCAGCAGCTTCGGGGTCGGGAACACCGGGGAGCTGTTTTTT
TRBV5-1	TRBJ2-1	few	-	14	CASSPAGGYNEQFF	TGCGCCAGCAGCCCCGCCGGGGGATACAATGAGCAGTTCTTC
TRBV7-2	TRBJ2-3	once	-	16	CASSLAMGHQTDTQYF	TGTGCCAGCAGCTTAGCGATGGGACACCAAACAGATACGCAGTATTTT
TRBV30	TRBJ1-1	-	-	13	CAWARQMNTEAFF	TGTGCCTGGGCCCGACAGATGAACACTGAAGCTTTCTTT
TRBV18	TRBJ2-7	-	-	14	CASSPLRGSMEQYF	TGTGCCAGCTCACCATTAAGGGGGAGTATGGAGCAGTACTTC
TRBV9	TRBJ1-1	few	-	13	CASSLGDGTEAFF	TGTGCCAGCAGCCTGGGAGATGGGACTGAAGCTTTCTTT
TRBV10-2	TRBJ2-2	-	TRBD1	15	CASSEAGGNTGELFF	TGCGCCAGCAGTGAAGCAGGGGGAAACACCGGGGAGCTGTTTTTT
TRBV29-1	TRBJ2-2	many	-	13	CSGSRGLGGELFF	TGCAGCGGTAGTCGAGGGTTAGGCGGGGAGCTGTTTTTT
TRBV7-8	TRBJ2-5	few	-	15	CASSQTGATKETQYF	TGTGCCAGCAGCCAGACAGGCGCAACCAAAGAGACCCAGTACTTC
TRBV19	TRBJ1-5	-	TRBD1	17	CASSTLDRAYSNQPQHF	TGTGCCAGTAGTACCTTAGACAGGGCTTATAGCAATCAGCCCCAGCATTTT
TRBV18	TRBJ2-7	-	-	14	CASSPSGQPYEQYF	TGTGCCAGCTCACCATCCGGACAGCCGTACGAGCAGTACTTC
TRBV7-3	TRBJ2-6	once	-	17	CASSLTRHPSGANVLTF	TGTGCCAGCAGCTTAACGAGGCACCCCTCTGGGGCCAACGTCCTGACTTTC